This T cell receptor beta chain was captured by sequencing in a study of cytomegalovirus exposure and HLA in healthy donors listed by TCRdb under 2017. Context from the whole study: According to an earlier analysis of several hundred of the donors, some 170 million T cells yielded 90 million to 130 million unique TCR beta sequences and 276 Gb of sequence data. An early release covering over 500 HLA-typed donors comprised roughly 300 gigabases of sequencing data and tens of millions of unique TCR sequences. The genetic ancestry cluster associated with self-reported Caucasian donors included roughly 84% of the approximately 400 genotyped donors. The aim of the study was to test whether cataloging public T cell receptors could identify signatures of past pathogen exposure. The study used immunosequencing to profile the T cell repertoires of 666 subjects and linked those repertoires to cytomegalovirus serostatus. A separate validation cohort of 100 to 150 different subjects was used in addition to the approximately 700-subject first cohort. To predict cytomegalovirus infection status, the study brought together high-throughput TCR immunosequencing, statistical association of individual TCRs with disease status, and machine learning. To study patterns of TCR occurrence, a later analysis re-analyzed previously published TCR beta repertoires from 650 to 750 donors and added high-resolution HLA genotyping. Rather than using new phenotypic data, the later analysis identified candidate immune exposures from TCR beta sequences and from how often those sequences occurred across donors. In an earlier analysis of several hundred of the donors, high-throughput TCR beta sequencing was used to judge whether each TCR beta V gene segment behaved as functional or pseudogenic. Donor age, sex, ethnicity and CMV serostatus were compiled together with the repertoire data. Genome-wide SNP genotypes for about three fifths of the roughly 700 donors were used in a later genetic analysis, which treated that subset as a discovery cohort. All discovery cohort repertoires had been generated using a single sequencing platform. Both class I and class II loci were covered by HLA typing, at four-digit resolution. Typing coverage differed by locus: A, B, C, DRB1 and DQB1 were typed in roughly 629-630 donors, DQA1 in roughly 500, DPA1 in some 570, and DPB1 in 472. Because of strong linkage in the cohort, four or five DR-DQ haplotypes were treated as single units for association and clustering. On average, around 240,000 unique TCR beta nucleotide sequences were sequenced per donor among a few hundred genotyped donors of the cohort, with roughly 18% of those sequences being non-productive.

The cohort comprised around 700 healthy bone marrow donors. Cohort members were all nominally healthy when sampled, although unrecorded immune exposures were likely present. The donor was CMV seropositive and was included in the group of 290 or so seropositive cohort members. A peripheral blood sample was collected from each donor, and TCR beta sequencing was performed on peripheral blood mononuclear cells. The Qiagen DNeasy Blood Extraction Kit was used to extract genomic DNA from the blood cell samples. Results and caveats for the whole study, not just this receptor: Sequencing depth was assumed to be roughly uniform across donors in the presence/absence analyses, though that assumption may not hold. Several of the top co-occurrence clusters appeared to be linked to parvovirus B19, influenza, CMV and Epstein-Barr virus, according to a later analysis. In a later analysis, HLA-associated TCR beta chains were found to be more clonally expanded and to have lower generation probabilities than equally common non-associated chains. HLA typing was unavailable for some donors at each locus, so association tests used only the typed subset. This cohort had only TCR beta chains sequenced, and the lack of alpha or paired-chain data limited which features could be detected. In a later analysis, the rate of TCR association differed among HLA loci, with DRB1 alleles having the most associated TCRs and HLA-C alleles having the fewest. In an earlier analysis of 587 of the donors, most TCR beta V segments appeared in productive rearrangements about 87% or about 30% of the time, broadly matching IMGT annotations. It was suggested by the authors that the approach could potentially be generalized to other disease states and immunological phenotypes. A further reported finding was that TCR beta sequences accurately predicted the HLA-A and HLA-B alleles for most subjects in the first cohort. The earlier analysis of 450 to 700 of the donors excluded around 17 rarely observed V segments, including chromosome 9 orphons, because counts were too low. V-gene and J-gene trimming of TCR beta chains was associated with a missense DCLRE1C variant in a later genetic analysis, and the association was replicated in an independent cohort. Most TCR sequences were seen in very few donors, while some public TCRs were found in many individuals. The classifier was reported to diagnose cytomegalovirus status with high specificity and sensitivity in both the original and validation cohorts. The study listed approximately 160 TCR beta chains as associated with cytomegalovirus. When HLA alleles, especially DR and DQ, strongly co-occurred, TCR associations were difficult to assign to individual alleles. Most CMV-associated TCR beta chains appeared to be HLA-restricted in a later analysis, and the HLA associations seemed to be driven largely by CMV exposure. According to a later genetic analysis, donors in an Asian-associated ancestry cluster had fewer N-insertions in productive TCRs than the approximately 610-donor mean. Correlated functional status among segregating V segments might reflect linkage disequilibrium, but an unknown experimental factor could not be ruled out. For the cohort, immune exposure information was limited to CMV serostatus. A group of highly shared sequence variants was considered likely to be a technical artifact of the sequencing pipeline. In vitro tests confirmed that three of the cytomegalovirus-associated TCR beta chains recognize cytomegalovirus antigens. In a later analysis, some 18,000 TCR beta sequences were associated with specific HLA alleles at a false discovery rate of 0.05.

Library creation used the immunoSEQ multiplex PCR assay. For the multiplex PCR, a mixture combining 60 forward primers for TCR Vbeta segments and 13 reverse primers for TCR Jbeta segments was used. The CDR3 region of rearranged TCR beta genes was amplified from genomic DNA with a multiplex PCR assay. The Illumina HiSeq System was used to sequence the amplified TCR beta libraries as 87-base-pair reads. Processing in the source paper ran as follows. Across the 700 or so repertoires, a later analysis counted 78 million or so unique TCR beta chains, some 11 million of which were shared by at least two donors. Raw reads were error-corrected and collapsed into unique sequences with a nearest-neighbor algorithm that merged closely related sequences to remove PCR and sequencing errors. To assign V, D and J gene segments, CDR3 sequences were aligned to IMGT reference sequences. For a sequence to be retained, a match of at least six nucleotides was required to both a V gene segment and a J gene segment. A rearrangement was called productive if the CDR3 had no stop codons and remained in frame with V and J, and every other rearrangement was called non-productive. CDR3 was defined according to IMGT convention as the region running from the second conserved V-encoded cysteine to the conserved J-encoded phenylalanine. The earlier analysis of approximately 500 of the donors excluded sequences that lacked an unambiguous match to a single V gene segment. In an earlier analysis of almost 600 of the donors, a V segment was called functional when productive rearrangements were above 56.7%, and segregating when the standard deviation between donors exceeded 5%. A statistical classification framework was developed to diagnose cytomegalovirus status using the catalog of TCR beta chain sequences. In a later analysis, V and J genes were assigned by comparing TCR nucleotide sequences against IMGT/GENE-DB human TR gene sequences. A later analysis assigned CDR3 sequences and most-parsimonious VDJ recombination scenarios with the TCRdist pipeline. In a later analysis, every TCR beta chain was defined by the combination of its CDR3 amino acid sequence and its V-gene family, and reads without a unique V-gene family were dropped. A later analysis removed 500 to 650 highly shared, low-generation-probability nucleotide sequences to deal with suspected cross-contamination and a sequencing artifact. For each public chain, a later analysis derived a clonal expansion index from normalized ranks of inferred template counts within each repertoire. A later analysis computed generation probabilities with a VDJ recombination model fitted to out-of-frame rearrangements, and checked the results against IGoR. Hypergeometric tests were used in a later analysis to score TCR-TCR, TCR-HLA and TCR-CMV co-occurrence, with a repertoire-size bias correction applied to the TCR pairs. To estimate false discovery rates, a later analysis permuted the HLA or CMV assignments 20 times. In a later analysis, co-occurring TCRs were grouped using DBSCAN, with TCRdist sequence similarity added in when clustering inside HLA-allele-positive subsets. Co-occurrence clustering excluded repertoires with fewer than 30,000 or more than 120,000 public chains, plus five with anomalous nucleotide sharing. TCRdb took this table from immuneACCESS and kept in-frame rearrangements with V and J called. Such tables lack part of the clones; where checked against another copy, unresolved V genes explain under half of the gap, and the rest is unexplained. V and J calls and clone size follow that table, whereas D and trimming were derived from the DNA. This sample's table contains tens of thousands of clones. The ten largest clones take up about 4% of the sample.

Concerning this clone: Its antigen specificity is not known.

This receptor was taken from a female donor in good health and CMV-seropositive. Sequenced sample: PBMCs.

The bases read TGTGCCAGCAGCTTGGGGGGACTAGCGGGGACGGAGACCCAGTACTTC. Its amino acids are CASSLGGLAGTETQYF. The chain uses TRBV5-6 and TRBJ2-5, with 13 bases aligning to TRBD2. Based on the germline V gene, the CDR1 and CDR2 sequences are SGHDT and YYEEEE. Trimmed from V: 0 bases; trimmed from J: 5 bases; junction bases lacking a gene match: 4. From the cysteine through the phenylalanine, the CDR3 covers 16 amino acids. Left in the record is the CDR3 DNA by itself, 48 bases read in frame from the first base.